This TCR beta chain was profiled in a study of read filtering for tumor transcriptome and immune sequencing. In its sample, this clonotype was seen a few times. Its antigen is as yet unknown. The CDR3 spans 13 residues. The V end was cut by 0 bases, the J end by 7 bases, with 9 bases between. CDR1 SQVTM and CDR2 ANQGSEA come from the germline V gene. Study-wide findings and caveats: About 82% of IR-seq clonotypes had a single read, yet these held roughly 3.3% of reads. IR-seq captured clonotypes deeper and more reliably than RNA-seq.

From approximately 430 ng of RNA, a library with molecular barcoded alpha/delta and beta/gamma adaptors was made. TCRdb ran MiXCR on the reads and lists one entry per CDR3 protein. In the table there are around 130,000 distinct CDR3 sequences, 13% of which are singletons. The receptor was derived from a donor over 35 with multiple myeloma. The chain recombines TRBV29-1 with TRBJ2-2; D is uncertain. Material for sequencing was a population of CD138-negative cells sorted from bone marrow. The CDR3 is CSVEDPNGGELFF. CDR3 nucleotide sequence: TGCAGCGTTGAAGATCCGAACGGCGGGGAGCTGTTTTTT.